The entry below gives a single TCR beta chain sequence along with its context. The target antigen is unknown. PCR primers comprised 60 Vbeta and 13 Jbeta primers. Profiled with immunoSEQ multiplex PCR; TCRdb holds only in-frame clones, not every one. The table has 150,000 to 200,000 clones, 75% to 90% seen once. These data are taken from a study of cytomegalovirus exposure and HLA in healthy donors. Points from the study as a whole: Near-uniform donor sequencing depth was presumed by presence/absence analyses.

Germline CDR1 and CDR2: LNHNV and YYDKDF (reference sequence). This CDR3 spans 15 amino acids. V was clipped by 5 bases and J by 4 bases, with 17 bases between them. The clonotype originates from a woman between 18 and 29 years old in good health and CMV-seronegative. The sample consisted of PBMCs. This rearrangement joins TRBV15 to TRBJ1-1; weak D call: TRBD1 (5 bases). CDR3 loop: CATSDKGRWSTEAFF. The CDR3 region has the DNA TGTGCCACCAGCGATAAGGGGCGGTGGAGCACTGAAGCTTTCTTT.